This is a list of T cell receptor beta chains from one sample in a study of blood T cell repertoires in COVID-19. Produced via immunoSEQ multiplex PCR; TCRdb's table is partial and in-frame only. The table records 150,000 to 200,000 clones, about 86% of them present only once. Sequenced input: peripheral blood. All receptors derive from an elderly woman in a cohort sampled during active or convalescent COVID-19. Each CDR3 is given with its conserved first and last residue. The order of the fields is D gene, clone size, V gene, CDR3 length, J gene, CDR3 DNA, CDR3 protein. A D gene is named only where the DNA matches it firmly. Clone size is not always given. Where it is, it says once, few, many or a class for expanded clones.

D: .; size: .; V: TRBV10-3; length: 12; J: TRBJ2-7; DNA: TGTGCCATCAGTGAACCCCAGGCCCGGCAGTACTTC; CDR3: CAISEPQARQYF
D: .; size: .; V: TRBV3-1/TRBV3-2; length: 13; J: TRBJ2-1; DNA: TGTGCCAGCAGCCCCTATAGGGGCCATGAGCAGTTCTTC; CDR3: CASSPYRGHEQFF
D: TRBD1; size: .; V: TRBV18; length: 15; J: TRBJ1-2; DNA: TGTGCCAGCTCCCATAGCAACAGGGGTGCCTATGGCTACACCTTC; CDR3: CASSHSNRGAYGYTF
D: .; size: .; V: TRBV3-1/TRBV3-2; length: 17; J: TRBJ1-1; DNA: TGTGCCAGCAGCCAAGCCGATAGCGTGCACAGTAACACTGAAGCTTTCTTT; CDR3: CASSQADSVHSNTEAFF
D: .; size: .; V: TRBV6-2/TRBV6-3; length: 16; J: TRBJ1-3; DNA: TGTGCCAGCAGTTTCGCGGGGTATATCGGCGGAAACACCATATATTTT; CDR3: CASSFAGYIGGNTIYF
D: TRBD1; size: once; V: TRBV2; length: 15; J: TRBJ1-2; DNA: TGTGCCAGCAGTTCGATAGCCCTCGACAGGGATGGCTACACCTTC; CDR3: CASSSIALDRDGYTF
D: .; size: .; V: TRBV29-1; length: 12; J: TRBJ1-5; DNA: TGCAGCGTCGGGGGGGGGCATCAGCCCCAGCATTTT; CDR3: CSVGGGHQPQHF
D: .; size: .; V: TRBV7-9; length: 14; J: TRBJ1-6; DNA: TGTGCCAGCAGCATGCAGGGGATTAATTCACCCCTCCACTTT; CDR3: CASSMQGINSPLHF
D: TRBD1; size: .; V: TRBV28; length: 12; J: TRBJ1-1; DNA: TGTGCCAGCAGTTTAGCGGGACAGGGGTCTCTCTTT; CDR3: CASSLAGQGSLF
D: TRBD1; size: .; V: TRBV28; length: 15; J: TRBJ2-1; DNA: TGTGCCAGCAGATCAACAGGGGTGTCCTACAATGAGCAGTTCTTC; CDR3: CASRSTGVSYNEQFF
D: TRBD1; size: .; V: TRBV9; length: 14; J: TRBJ1-2; DNA: TGTGCCAGCAGCGTAGGGACAGGGGAATATGGCTACACCTTC; CDR3: CASSVGTGEYGYTF
D: .; size: .; V: TRBV29-1; length: 11; J: TRBJ1-1; DNA: TGCCATTCGAGCGGGCTCGACGAAGCTTTCTTT; CDR3: CHSSGLDEAFF
D: TRBD1; size: once; V: TRBV27; length: 15; J: TRBJ2-5; DNA: TGTGCCAGCAGTCCATGGGACAGGGAGGGAGAGACCCAGTACTTC; CDR3: CASSPWDREGETQYF
D: TRBD1; size: .; V: TRBV30; length: 16; J: TRBJ2-1; DNA: TGTGCCTGGAGTGCGAGGGGACAGCCCCCTAGGTATGAGCAGTTCTTC; CDR3: CAWSARGQPPRYEQFF
D: .; size: .; V: TRBV11-3; length: 13; J: TRBJ2-7; DNA: TGTGCCAGCAGCTTAGAGGGACACTACGAGCAGTACTTC; CDR3: CASSLEGHYEQYF
D: .; size: .; V: TRBV10-3; length: 16; J: TRBJ1-3; DNA: TGTGCCATCAGTGAGATAGGGACACTTTCTGGAAACACCATATATTTT; CDR3: CAISEIGTLSGNTIYF
D: .; size: .; V: TRBV6-5; length: 13; J: TRBJ1-2; DNA: TGTGCCAGCATAGAAACAGCCCGGCAGGGCTACACCTTC; CDR3: CASIETARQGYTF
D: TRBD2; size: .; V: TRBV15; length: 15; J: TRBJ2-3; DNA: TGTGCCAGTCGGGGCGGGAGGGATAGCACAGATACGCAGTATTTT; CDR3: CASRGGRDSTDTQYF
D: .; size: once; V: TRBV24-1; length: 15; J: TRBJ1-5; DNA: TGTGCCACCAGTGACCCTGGACTGTCTAATCAGCCCCAGCATTTT; CDR3: CATSDPGLSNQPQHF
D: .; size: .; V: TRBV12-3/TRBV12-4; length: 12; J: TRBJ1-5; DNA: TGTGCCAGCACCGACAACGGAGGGCCCCAGCATTTT; CDR3: CASTDNGGPQHF
D: TRBD1; size: .; V: TRBV6-5; length: 13; J: TRBJ1-6; DNA: TGTGCCTCCCGGGACAGTTATAATTCACCCCTCCACTTT; CDR3: CASRDSYNSPLHF
D: .; size: .; V: TRBV20-1; length: 11; J: TRBJ2-1; DNA: TGCAGTGCTTGGGCCATTAATGAGCAGTTCTTC; CDR3: CSAWAINEQFF
D: .; size: .; V: TRBV18; length: 13; J: TRBJ1-2; DNA: TGTGCCAGCTCAAAGAGGGAAAACTATGGCTACACCTTC; CDR3: CASSKRENYGYTF
D: .; size: .; V: TRBV7-9; length: 14; J: TRBJ2-7; DNA: TGTGCCAGCAGCTTAGCGACAGGAGGCTACGAGCAGTACTTC; CDR3: CASSLATGGYEQYF
D: TRBD1; size: .; V: TRBV29-1; length: 14; J: TRBJ1-5; DNA: TGCAGCGCCCTGACAGGGGGTTCCAATCAGCCCCAGCATTTT; CDR3: CSALTGGSNQPQHF